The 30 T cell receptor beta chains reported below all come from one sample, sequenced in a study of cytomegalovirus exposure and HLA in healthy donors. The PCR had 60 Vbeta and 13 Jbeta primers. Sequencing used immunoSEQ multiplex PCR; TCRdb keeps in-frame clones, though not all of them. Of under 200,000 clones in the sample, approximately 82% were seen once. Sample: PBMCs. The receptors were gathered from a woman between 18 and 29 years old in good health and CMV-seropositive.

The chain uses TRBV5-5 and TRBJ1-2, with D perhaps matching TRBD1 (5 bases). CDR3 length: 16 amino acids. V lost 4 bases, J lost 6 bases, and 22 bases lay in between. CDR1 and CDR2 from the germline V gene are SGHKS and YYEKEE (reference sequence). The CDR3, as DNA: TGTGCCAGCAGCGCGATTTTGGGGGGTCCTGGGCATGGCTACACCTTC. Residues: CASSAILGGPGHGYTF.

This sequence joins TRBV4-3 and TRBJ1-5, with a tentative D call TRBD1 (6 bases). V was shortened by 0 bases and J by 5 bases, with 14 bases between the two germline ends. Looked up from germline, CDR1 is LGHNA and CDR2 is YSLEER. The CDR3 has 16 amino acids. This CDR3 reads CASSQEAHRADQPQHF. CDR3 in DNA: TGCGCCAGCAGCCAAGAGGCCCACAGGGCAGATCAGCCCCAGCATTTT.

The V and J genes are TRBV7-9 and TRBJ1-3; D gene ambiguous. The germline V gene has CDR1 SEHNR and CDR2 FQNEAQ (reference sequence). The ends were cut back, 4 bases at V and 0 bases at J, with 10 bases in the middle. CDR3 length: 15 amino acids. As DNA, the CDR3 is TGTGCCAGCAGCTCAGACACACGCTCTGGAAACACCATATATTTT. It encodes CASSSDTRSGNTIYF.

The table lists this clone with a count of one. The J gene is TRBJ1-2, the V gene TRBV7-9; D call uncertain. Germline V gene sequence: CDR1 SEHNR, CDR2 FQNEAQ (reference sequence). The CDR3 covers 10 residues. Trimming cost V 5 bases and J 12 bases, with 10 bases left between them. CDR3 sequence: CASSPVRNTF. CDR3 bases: TGTGCCAGCAGCCCCGTGAGGAACACCTTC.

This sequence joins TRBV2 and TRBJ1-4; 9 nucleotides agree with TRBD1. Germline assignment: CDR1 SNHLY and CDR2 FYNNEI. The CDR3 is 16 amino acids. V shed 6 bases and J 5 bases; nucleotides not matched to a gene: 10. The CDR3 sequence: CASSGDRVRQNEKLFF. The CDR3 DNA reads TGTGCCAGCAGCGGGGACAGGGTGCGTCAGAATGAAAAACTGTTTTTT.

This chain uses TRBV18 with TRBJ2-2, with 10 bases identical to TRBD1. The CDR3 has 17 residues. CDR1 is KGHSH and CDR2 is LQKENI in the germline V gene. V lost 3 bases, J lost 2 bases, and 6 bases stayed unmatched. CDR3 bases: TGTGCCAGCTCACCCAGGAGGGACAGGGGAAACACCGGGGAGCTGTTTTTT. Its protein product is CASSPRRDRGNTGELFF. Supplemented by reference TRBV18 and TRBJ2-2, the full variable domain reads NAGVMQNPRHLVRRRGQEARLRCSPMKGHSHVYWYRQLPEEGLKFMVYLQKENIIDESGMPKERFSAEFPKEGPSILRIQQVVRGDSAAYFCASSPRRDRGNTGELFFGEGSRLTVL.

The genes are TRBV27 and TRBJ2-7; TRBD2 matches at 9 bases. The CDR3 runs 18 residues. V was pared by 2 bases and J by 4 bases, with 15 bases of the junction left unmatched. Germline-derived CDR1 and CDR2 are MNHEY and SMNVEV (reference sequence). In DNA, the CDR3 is TGTGCCAGCAGTTTAAACGCGGGGGGGCCTTTTGGAATATACGAGCAGTACTTC. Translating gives CASSLNAGGPFGIYEQYF.

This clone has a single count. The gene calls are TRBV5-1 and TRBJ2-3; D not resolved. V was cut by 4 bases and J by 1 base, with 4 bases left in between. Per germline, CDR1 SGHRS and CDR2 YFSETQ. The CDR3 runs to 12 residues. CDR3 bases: TGCGCCAGCAGCCCGGGCACAGATACGCAGTATTTT. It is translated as CASSPGTDTQYF.

The CDR3 DNA reads as TGTGCCAGCACTCTTCTATCCCGGGGGGAGCAGTTCTTC. The encoded protein is CASTLLSRGEQFF. The gene calls are TRBV6-5 and TRBJ2-1; D is perhaps TRBD2 (6 bases). Trimming removed 7 bases at V and 10 bases at J, with 17 bases between. The CDR3 has 13 amino acids. Per germline, CDR1 MNHEY and CDR2 SVGAGI.

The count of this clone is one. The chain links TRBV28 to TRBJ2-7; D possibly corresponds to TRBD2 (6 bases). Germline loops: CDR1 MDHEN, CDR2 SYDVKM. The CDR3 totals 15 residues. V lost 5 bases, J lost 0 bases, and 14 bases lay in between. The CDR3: CASSPLTGLSYEQYF. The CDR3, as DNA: TGTGCCAGCAGTCCCCTCACGGGACTCTCCTACGAGCAGTACTTC. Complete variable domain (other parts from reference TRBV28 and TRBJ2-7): DVKVTQSSRYLVKRTGEKVFLECVQDMDHENMFWYRQDPGLGLRLIYFSYDVKMKEKGDIPEGYSVSREKKERFSLILESASTNQTSMYLCASSPLTGLSYEQYFGPGTRLTVT.

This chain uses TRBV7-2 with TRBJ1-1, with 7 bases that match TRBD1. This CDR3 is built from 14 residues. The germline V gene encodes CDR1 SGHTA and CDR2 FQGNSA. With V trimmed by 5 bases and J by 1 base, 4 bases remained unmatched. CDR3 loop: CASSHGTENTEAFF. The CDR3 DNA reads TGTGCCAGCAGCCACGGGACAGAGAACACTGAAGCTTTCTTT.

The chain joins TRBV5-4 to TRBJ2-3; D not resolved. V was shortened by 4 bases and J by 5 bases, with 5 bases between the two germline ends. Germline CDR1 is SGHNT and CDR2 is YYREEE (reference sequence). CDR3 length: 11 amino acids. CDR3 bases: TGTGCCAGCAGCGTCCAAGATACGCAGTATTTT. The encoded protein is CASSVQDTQYF.

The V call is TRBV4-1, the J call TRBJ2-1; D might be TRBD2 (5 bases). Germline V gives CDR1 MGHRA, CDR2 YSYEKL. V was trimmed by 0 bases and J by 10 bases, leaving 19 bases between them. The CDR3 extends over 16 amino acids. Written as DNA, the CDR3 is TGCGCCAGCAGCCAAGATCCCACCCTTAGCGATCGCGAGCAGTTCTTC. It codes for CASSQDPTLSDREQFF.

The DNA of the CDR3 is TGCGCCAGCAGCCAACCAGGGGATCAGCCCCAGCATTTT. It codes for CASSQPGDQPQHF. The chain employs TRBV4-1 and TRBJ1-5; a weak D match, TRBD1 (6 bases). Trimming left V 2 bases short and J 5 bases short, with 7 bases between. The V gene's germline CDR1 is MGHRA and CDR2 YSYEKL. This CDR3 is built from 13 residues.

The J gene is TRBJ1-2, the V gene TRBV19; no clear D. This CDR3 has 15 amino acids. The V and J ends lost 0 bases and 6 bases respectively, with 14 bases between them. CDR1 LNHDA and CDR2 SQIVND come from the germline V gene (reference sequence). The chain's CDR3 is CASSIDQAGYDGYTF. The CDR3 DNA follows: TGTGCCAGTAGTATAGACCAGGCGGGGTATGATGGCTACACCTTC.

DNA for the CDR3: TGTGCCAGCAGTTTCCTCCCTAGCGGGAACACAGATACGCAGTATTTT. This codes for CASSFLPSGNTDTQYF. The chain employs TRBV27 and TRBJ2-3, with TRBD2 matching over 9 bases. The CDR3 is 16 residues long. The V segment lost 3 bases and the J segment 2 bases; nucleotides outside the gene matches: 6. Per the germline V gene, CDR1 is MNHEY and CDR2 is SMNVEV (reference sequence).

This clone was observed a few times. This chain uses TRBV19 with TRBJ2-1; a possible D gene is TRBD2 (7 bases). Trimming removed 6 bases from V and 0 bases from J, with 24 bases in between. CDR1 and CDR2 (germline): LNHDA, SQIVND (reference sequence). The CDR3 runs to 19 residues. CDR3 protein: CASSHRAGAYQISYNEQFF. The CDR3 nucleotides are TGTGCCAGTAGCCATCGGGCGGGGGCCTACCAAATCTCCTACAATGAGCAGTTCTTC.

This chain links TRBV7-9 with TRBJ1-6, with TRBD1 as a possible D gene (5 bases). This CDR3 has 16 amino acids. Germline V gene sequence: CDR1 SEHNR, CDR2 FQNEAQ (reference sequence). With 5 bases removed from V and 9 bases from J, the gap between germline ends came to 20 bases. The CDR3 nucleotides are TGTGCCAGCAGCCCGAGGCCGGGGGGACTATCTTCACCCCTCCACTTT. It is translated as CASSPRPGGLSSPLHF. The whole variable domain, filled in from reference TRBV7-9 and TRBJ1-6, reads DTGVSQNPRHKITKRGQNVTFRCDPISEHNRLYWYRQTLGQGPEFLTYFQNEAQLEKSRLLSDRFSAERPKGSFSTLEIQRTEQGDSAMYLCASSPRPGGLSSPLHFGNGTRLTVT.

The CDR3 protein is CASRPRGSPTYGYTF. The CDR3 nucleotides are TGTGCCAGCAGGCCCAGGGGATCCCCCACCTATGGCTACACCTTC. This rearrangement joins TRBV6-5 to TRBJ1-2, with D perhaps TRBD1 (6 bases). Germline CDR1 is MNHEY and CDR2 is SVGAGI. This CDR3 region has 15 residues. V lost 6 bases to trimming and J lost 4 bases, with 18 bases between them.

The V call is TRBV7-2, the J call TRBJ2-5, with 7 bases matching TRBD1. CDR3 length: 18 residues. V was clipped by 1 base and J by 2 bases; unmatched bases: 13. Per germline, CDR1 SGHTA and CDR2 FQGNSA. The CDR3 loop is CASSLEGASPVGQETQYF. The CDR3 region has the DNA TGTGCCAGCAGCTTAGAGGGGGCCTCCCCGGTTGGGCAAGAGACCCAGTACTTC. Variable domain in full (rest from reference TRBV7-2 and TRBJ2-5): GAGVSQSPSNKVTEKGKDVELRCDPISGHTALYWYRQSLGQGLEFLIYFQGNSAPDKSGLPSDRFSAERTGGSVSTLTIQRTQQEDSAVYLCASSLEGASPVGQETQYFGPGTRLLVL.

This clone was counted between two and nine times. CDR3 region: CASSLTSGVDGELFF. CDR3 nucleotides: TGTGCCAGCAGCTTAACCTCAGGGGTAGACGGGGAGCTGTTTTTT. This chain links TRBV7-3 with TRBJ2-2; a weak D match, TRBD1 (6 bases). The CDR3 covers 15 residues. Germline lookup yields CDR1 SGHTA and CDR2 FQGTGA. Trimming stripped 0 bases from V and 7 bases from J, with 12 bases between. Combining the CDR3 with reference TRBV7-3 and TRBJ2-2 gives the whole variable domain GAGVSQTPSNKVTEKGKYVELRCDPISGHTALYWYRQSLGQGPEFLIYFQGTGAADDSGLPNDRFFAVRPEGSVSTLKIQRTERGDSAVYLCASSLTSGVDGELFFGEGSRLTVL.

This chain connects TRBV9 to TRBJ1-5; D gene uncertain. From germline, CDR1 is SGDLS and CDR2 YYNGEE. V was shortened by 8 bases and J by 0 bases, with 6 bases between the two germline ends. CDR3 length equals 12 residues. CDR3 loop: CASPYSNQPQHF. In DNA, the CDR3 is TGTGCCAGTCCCTATAGCAATCAGCCCCAGCATTTT.

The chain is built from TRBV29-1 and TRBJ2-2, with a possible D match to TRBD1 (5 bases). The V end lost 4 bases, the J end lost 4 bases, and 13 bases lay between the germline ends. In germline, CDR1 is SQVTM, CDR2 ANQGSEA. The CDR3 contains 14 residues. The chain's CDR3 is CSVGVTGATGELFF. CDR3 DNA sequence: TGCAGCGTTGGAGTCACAGGAGCCACCGGGGAGCTGTTTTTT.

DNA for the CDR3: TGTGCCTGGACAAGCGCAGGGGAGCAGTTCTTC. It is translated as CAWTSAGEQFF. The chain employs TRBV30 and TRBJ2-1, with D possibly TRBD1 on 5 matching bases. In germline, CDR1 is GTSNPN, CDR2 SVGIG (reference sequence). The length of the CDR3 is 11 residues. The ends were cut back, 4 bases at V and 10 bases at J, with 11 bases in the middle.

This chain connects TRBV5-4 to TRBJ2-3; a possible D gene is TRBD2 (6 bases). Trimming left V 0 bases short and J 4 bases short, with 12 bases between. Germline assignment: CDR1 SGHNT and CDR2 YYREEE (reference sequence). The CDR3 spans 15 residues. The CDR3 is CASSLGGRGADTQYF. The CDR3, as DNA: TGTGCCAGCAGCTTGGGAGGGCGGGGCGCAGATACGCAGTATTTT.

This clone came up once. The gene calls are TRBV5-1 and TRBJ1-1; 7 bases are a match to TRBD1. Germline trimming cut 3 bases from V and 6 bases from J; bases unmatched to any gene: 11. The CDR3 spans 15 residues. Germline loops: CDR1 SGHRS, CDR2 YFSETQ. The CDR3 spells CASSSNVDRDAEAFF. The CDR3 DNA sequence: TGCGCCAGCAGCTCGAATGTTGACAGGGATGCTGAAGCTTTCTTT. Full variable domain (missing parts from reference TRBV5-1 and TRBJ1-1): KAGVTQTPRYLIKTRGQQVTLSCSPISGHRSVSWYQQTPGQGLQFLFEYFSETQRNKGNFPGRFSGRQFSNSRSEMNVSTLELGDSALYLCASSSNVDRDAEAFFGQGTRLTVV.

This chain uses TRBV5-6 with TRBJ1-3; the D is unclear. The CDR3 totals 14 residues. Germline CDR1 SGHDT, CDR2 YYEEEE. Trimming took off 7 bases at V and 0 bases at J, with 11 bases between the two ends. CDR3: CASSRSSSGNTIYF. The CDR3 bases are TGTGCCAGCTCGAGGTCGAGCTCTGGAAACACCATATATTTT.

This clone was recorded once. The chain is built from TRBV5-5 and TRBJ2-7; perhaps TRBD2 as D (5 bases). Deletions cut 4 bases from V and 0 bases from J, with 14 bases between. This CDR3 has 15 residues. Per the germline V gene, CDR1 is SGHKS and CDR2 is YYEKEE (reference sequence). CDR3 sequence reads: CASSNRDPISYEQYF. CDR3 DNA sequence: TGTGCCAGCAGCAACCGGGATCCGATCTCCTACGAGCAGTACTTC.

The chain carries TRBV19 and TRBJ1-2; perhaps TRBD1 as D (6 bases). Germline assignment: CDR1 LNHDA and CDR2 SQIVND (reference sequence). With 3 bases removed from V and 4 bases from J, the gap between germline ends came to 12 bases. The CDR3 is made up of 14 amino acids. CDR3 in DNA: TGTGCCAGTAGTATTGGACAGTCTTCCTATGGCTACACCTTC. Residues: CASSIGQSSYGYTF.

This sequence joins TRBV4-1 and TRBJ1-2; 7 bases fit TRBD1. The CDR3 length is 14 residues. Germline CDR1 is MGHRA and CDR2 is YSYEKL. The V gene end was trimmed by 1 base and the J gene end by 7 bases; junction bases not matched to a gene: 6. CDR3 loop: CASSQGTGVSGYTF. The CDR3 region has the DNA TGCGCCAGCAGCCAAGGTACAGGGGTGTCTGGCTACACCTTC.